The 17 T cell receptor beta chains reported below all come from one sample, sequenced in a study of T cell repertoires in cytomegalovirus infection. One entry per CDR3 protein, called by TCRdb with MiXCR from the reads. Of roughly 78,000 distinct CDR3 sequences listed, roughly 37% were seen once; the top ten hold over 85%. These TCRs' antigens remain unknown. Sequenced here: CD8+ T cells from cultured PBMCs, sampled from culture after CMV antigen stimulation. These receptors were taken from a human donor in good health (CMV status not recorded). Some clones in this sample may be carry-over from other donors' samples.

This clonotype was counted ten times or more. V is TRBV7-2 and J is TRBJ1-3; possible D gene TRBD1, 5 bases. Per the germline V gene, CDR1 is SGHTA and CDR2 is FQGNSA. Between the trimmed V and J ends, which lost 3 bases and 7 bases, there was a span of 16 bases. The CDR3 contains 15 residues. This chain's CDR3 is CASSFILGEGNTIYF. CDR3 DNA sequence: TGTGCCAGCAGCTTCATACTGGGGGAAGGCAACACCATATATTTT.

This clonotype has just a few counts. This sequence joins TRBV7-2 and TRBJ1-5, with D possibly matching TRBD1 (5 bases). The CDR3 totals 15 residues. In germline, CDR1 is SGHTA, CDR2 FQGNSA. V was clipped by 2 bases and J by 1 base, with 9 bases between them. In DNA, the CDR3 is TGTGCCAGCAGCTTACAGGGTAGGAGCAATCAGCCCCAGCATTTT. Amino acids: CASSLQGRSNQPQHF.

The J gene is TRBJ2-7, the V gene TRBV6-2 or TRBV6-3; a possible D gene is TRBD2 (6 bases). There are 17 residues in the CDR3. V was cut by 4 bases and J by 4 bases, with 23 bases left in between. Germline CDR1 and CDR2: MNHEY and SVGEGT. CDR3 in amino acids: CASSSSWGRGSAYEQYF. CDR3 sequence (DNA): TGTGCCAGCAGTTCGTCATGGGGACGGGGGAGTGCATACGAGCAGTACTTC.

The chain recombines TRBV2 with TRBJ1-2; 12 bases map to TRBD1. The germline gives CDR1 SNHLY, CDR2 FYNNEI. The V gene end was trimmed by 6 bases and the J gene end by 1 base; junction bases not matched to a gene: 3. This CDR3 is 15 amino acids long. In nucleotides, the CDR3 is TGTGCCAGCAGAGGGACAGGGGGCTATAACTATGGCTACACCTTC. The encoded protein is CASRGTGGYNYGYTF.

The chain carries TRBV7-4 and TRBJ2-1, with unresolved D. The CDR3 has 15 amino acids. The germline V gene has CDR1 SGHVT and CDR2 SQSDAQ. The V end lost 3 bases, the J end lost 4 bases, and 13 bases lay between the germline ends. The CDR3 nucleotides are TGTGCCAGCAGCTTTGTCGTCCCAAGTTACAATGAGCAGTTCTTC. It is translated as CASSFVVPSYNEQFF. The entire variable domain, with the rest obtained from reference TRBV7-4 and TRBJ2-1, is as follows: GAGVSQSPRYKVAKRGRDVALRCDSISGHVTLYWYRQTLGQGSEVLTYSQSDAQRDKSGRPSGRFSAERPERSVSTLKIQRTEQGDSAVYLCASSFVVPSYNEQFFGPGTRLTVL.

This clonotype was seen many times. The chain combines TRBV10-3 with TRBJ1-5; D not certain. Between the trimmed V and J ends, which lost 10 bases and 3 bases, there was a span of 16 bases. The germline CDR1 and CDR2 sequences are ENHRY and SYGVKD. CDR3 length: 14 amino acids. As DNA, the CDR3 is TGTGCCACCTCTACCGGGGATCCCAATCAGCCCCAGCATTTT. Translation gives CATSTGDPNQPQHF.

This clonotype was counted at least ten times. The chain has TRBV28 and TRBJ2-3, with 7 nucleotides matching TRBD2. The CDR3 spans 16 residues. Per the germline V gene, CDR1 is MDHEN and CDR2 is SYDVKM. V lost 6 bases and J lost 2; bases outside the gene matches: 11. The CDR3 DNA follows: TGTGCCAGCAGCCCCGCGTGGGGGGGGTCCACAGATACGCAGTATTTT. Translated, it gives CASSPAWGGSTDTQYF.

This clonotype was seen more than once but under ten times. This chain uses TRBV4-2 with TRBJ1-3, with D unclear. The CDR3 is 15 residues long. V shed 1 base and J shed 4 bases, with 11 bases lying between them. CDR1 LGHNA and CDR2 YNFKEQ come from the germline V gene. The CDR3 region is CASSQGTTVGNTIYF. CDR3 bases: TGTGCCAGCAGCCAAGGTACGACCGTAGGAAACACCATATATTTT.

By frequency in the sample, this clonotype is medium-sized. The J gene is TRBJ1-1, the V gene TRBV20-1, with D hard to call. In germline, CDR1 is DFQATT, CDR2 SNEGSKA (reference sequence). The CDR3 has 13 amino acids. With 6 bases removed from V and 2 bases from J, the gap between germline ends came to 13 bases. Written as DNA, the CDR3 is TGCAGTGCCGAAGGCCTACAAAACACTGAAGCTTTCTTT. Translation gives CSAEGLQNTEAFF.

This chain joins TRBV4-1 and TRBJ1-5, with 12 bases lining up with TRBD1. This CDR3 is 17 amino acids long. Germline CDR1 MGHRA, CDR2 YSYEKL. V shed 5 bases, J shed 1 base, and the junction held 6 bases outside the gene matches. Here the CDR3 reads CASSTGTGGRSNQPQHF. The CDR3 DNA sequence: TGCGCCAGCAGCACCGGGACAGGGGGCCGGAGCAATCAGCCCCAGCATTTT.

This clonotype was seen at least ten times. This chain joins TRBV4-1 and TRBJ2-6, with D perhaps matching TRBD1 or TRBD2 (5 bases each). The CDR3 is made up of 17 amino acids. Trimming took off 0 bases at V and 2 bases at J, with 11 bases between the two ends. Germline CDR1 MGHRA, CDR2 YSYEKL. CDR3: CASSQDLRGAGANVLTF. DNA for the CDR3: TGCGCCAGCAGCCAAGATCTTCGGGGCGCTGGGGCCAACGTCCTGACTTTC.

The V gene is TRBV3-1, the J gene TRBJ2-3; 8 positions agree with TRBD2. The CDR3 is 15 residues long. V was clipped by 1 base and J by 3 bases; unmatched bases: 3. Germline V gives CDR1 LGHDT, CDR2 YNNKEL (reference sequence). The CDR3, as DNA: TGTGCCAGCAGCCAAGTCCGGGGGGGAACAGATACGCAGTATTTT. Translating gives CASSQVRGGTDTQYF.

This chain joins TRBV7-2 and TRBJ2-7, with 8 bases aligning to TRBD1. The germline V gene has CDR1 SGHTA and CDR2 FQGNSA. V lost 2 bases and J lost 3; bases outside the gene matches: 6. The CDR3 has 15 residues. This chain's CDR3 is CASSLKRQGSYEQYF. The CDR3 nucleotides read TGTGCCAGCAGCTTAAAGAGACAGGGGAGCTACGAGCAGTACTTC.

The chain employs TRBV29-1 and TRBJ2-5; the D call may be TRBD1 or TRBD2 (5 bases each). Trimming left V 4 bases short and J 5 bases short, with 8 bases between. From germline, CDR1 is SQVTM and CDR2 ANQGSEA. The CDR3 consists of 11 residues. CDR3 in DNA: TGCAGCGTTGTATGGGGGGAGACCCAGTACTTC. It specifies CSVVWGETQYF.

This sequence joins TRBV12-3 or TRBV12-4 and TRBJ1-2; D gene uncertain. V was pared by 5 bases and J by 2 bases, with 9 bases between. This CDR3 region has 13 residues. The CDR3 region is CASSTASNYGYTF. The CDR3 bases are TGTGCCAGCAGTACAGCTTCCAACTATGGCTACACCTTC.

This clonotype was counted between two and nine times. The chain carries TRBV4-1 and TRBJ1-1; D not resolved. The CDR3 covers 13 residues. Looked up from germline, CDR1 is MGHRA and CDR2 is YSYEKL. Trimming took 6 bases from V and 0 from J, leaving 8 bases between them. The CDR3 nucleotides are TGCGCCAGCAGGCGGACTGTGAACACTGAAGCTTTCTTT. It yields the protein CASRRTVNTEAFF.

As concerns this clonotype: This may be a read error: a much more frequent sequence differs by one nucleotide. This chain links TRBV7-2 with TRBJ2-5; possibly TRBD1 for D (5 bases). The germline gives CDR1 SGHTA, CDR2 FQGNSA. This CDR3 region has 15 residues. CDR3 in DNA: TGTGCCATCAGCTTCTCCGGTGGACATGGGGAGACCCAGTACTTC. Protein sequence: CAISFSGGHGETQYF.